The clone carrying this T cell receptor beta chain has ten or more counts. Its cognate antigen is unknown. The data derive from a study of T-cell reconstitution after alpha-beta-depleted transplantation in children. Study-wide points: For some patients, TCRbeta diversity was high at day 60 because of recipient T cells and thymic progenitors that survived. Reportedly, roughly two months post-transplant, alpha-beta T cells arose from several hundred expanded graft clones. Most T-cell counts and diversity one year after the transplant came from T cells that were newly produced.

Per the germline V gene, CDR1 is SGHTA and CDR2 is FQGNSA. The CDR3 length is 14 residues. V gave up 5 bases and J gave up 3 bases, with 10 bases separating them. Unique molecular identifiers featured in how the TCRbeta library was prepared. From the PCR reads, TCRdb called clonotypes with MiXCR, one entry per CDR3 protein. Of 250,000 to 300,000 distinct CDR3 sequences listed, just over 7.5% are singletons. Sequencing was performed on peripheral blood, taken 360 days after TCRalphabeta/CD19-depleted stem cell transplant. The TCR was taken from a female patient aged 2 to 10 who had a stem cell transplant for Fanconi anemia, so the T cells may come from the graft donor. The chain couples TRBV7-2 to TRBJ1-4, with D maybe TRBD1 (5 bases). CDR3 region: CASSVGGPNEKLFF. The CDR3 DNA sequence: TGTGCCAGCAGCGTCGGGGGACCTAATGAAAAACTGTTTTTT.